The 11 T cell receptor beta chains below all came from one sample that was sequenced in a study of blood T cell repertoires in COVID-19 (dated by TCRdb to the early 2020s). Libraries were prepared through the immunoSEQ multiplex PCR assay. What TCRdb holds here is the immuneACCESS table cut down to in-frame rearrangements. Part of the clones is not present; checked against another copy, under half of the missing clones reflect an unresolved V gene, and the others are unexplained. Here the sample has under 450,000 clones; roughly 90% occur a single time. The ten largest clones add up to 2.5% to 3% of the sample. The sequenced sample was PBMCs or T cells enriched from blood (not recorded which). The receptors were gathered from a woman in her thirties who had recovered from COVID-19.

A single count supports this clone. This chain uses TRBV19 with TRBJ1-2; no clear D. The CDR3 length is 14 residues. Germline V lookup: CDR1 LNHDA, CDR2 SQIVND (reference sequence). Trimming shortened V by 9 bases and J by 4 bases, and 18 bases separated the two germline ends. The CDR3 coding sequence is TGTGCCAGCCACGAGCCAGCGATACCCTATGGCTACACCTTC. It codes for CASHEPAIPYGYTF.

Of note for this clone: The junction and the germline gene differ at one end; a read error may be behind it. The CDR3 here is CASSLAATAETQYF. CDR3 sequence (DNA): TGTGCCAGCAGCCTAGCGGCCACAGCAGAGACCCAGTACTTC. The J gene is TRBJ2-5, the V gene TRBV7-9; 7 positions agree with TRBD2. Per the germline V gene, CDR1 is SEHNR and CDR2 is FQNEAQ (reference sequence). The CDR3 runs 14 residues.

The chain joins TRBV2 to TRBJ2-1; the D gene is possibly TRBD2 (6 bases). Germline V gene sequence: CDR1 SNHLY, CDR2 FYNNEI. The CDR3 sequence is 14 residues long. V gave up 3 bases and J gave up 5 bases, with 11 bases separating them. In nucleotides, the CDR3 is TGTGCCAGCAGTGATGGGGGGTCTAACAATGAGCAGTTCTTC. Translating gives CASSDGGSNNEQFF.

This chain joins TRBV18 and TRBJ2-2, with 8 bases aligning to TRBD1. Germline V lookup: CDR1 KGHSH, CDR2 LQKENI. V trimming: 4 bases; J trimming: 1 base; junction bases outside the gene matches: 5. There are 16 residues in the CDR3. In DNA, the CDR3 is TGTGCCAGCTCACGGGGGACAGGAGGGAACACCGGGGAGCTGTTTTTT. The encoded protein is CASSRGTGGNTGELFF. The full variable domain, completed using reference TRBV18 and TRBJ2-2, is NAGVMQNPRHLVRRRGQEARLRCSPMKGHSHVYWYRQLPEEGLKFMVYLQKENIIDESGMPKERFSAEFPKEGPSILRIQQVVRGDSAAYFCASSRGTGGNTGELFFGEGSRLTVL.

The V gene is TRBV5-1, the J gene TRBJ2-2; D perhaps matches TRBD2 (6 bases). This CDR3 has 14 amino acids. Germline V lookup: CDR1 SGHRS, CDR2 YFSETQ. V lost 4 bases and J lost 5, with 12 bases in between. CDR3 nucleotide sequence: TGCGCCAGCAGCGACGGGCTAGCGACCGGGGAGCTGTTTTTT. Translating it yields CASSDGLATGELFF.

The chain carries TRBV6-5 and TRBJ2-2, with 8 bases identical to TRBD1. Unmatched junction bases numbered 5, after V lost 5 bases and J lost 3 bases. Per germline, CDR1 MNHEY and CDR2 SVGAGI. This CDR3 comprises 15 residues. CDR3 sequence reads: CASSSSRGHTGELFF. CDR3 in DNA: TGTGCCAGCAGTAGTTCCAGGGGGCACACCGGGGAGCTGTTTTTT.

This chain connects TRBV18 to TRBJ2-3; 14 positions match TRBD2. V lost 4 bases, J lost 6 bases, and 6 bases stayed unmatched. CDR1 and CDR2 (germline): KGHSH, LQKENI. CDR3 length: 16 residues. CDR3 sequence: CASSLSTSGGADTQYF. The CDR3 DNA reads TGTGCCAGCTCACTCTCGACTAGCGGGGGGGCCGATACGCAGTATTTT.

The rearrangement joins TRBV6-5 to TRBJ1-5; D is perhaps TRBD1 (5 bases). CDR1 MNHEY and CDR2 SVGAGI come from the germline V gene. The CDR3 has 16 amino acids. The V gene lost 2 bases and the J gene lost 2 bases, with 13 bases spanning the gap. The CDR3 reads CASSYGPGGGNQPQHF. The CDR3 DNA sequence: TGTGCCAGCAGTTACGGGCCTGGGGGGGGCAATCAGCCCCAGCATTTT.

The chain recombines TRBV5-1 with TRBJ2-2, with unresolved D. CDR1 and CDR2 (germline): SGHRS, YFSETQ. This CDR3 contains 14 residues. Trimming stripped 1 base from V and 1 base from J, with 5 bases between. The CDR3 region has the DNA TGCGCCAGCAGCTTGATAGTGAACACCGGGGAGCTGTTTTTT. Residues: CASSLIVNTGELFF.

The V call is TRBV11-2, the J call TRBJ2-7, with 8 bases aligning to TRBD1. Germline V gene lookup returns CDR1 SGHAT and CDR2 FQNNGV. The CDR3 sequence is 13 residues long. The trim removed 6 bases at V and 3 bases at J, leaving 4 bases unmatched. CDR3 amino acids: CASSWTGSYEQYF. The CDR3 nucleotides are TGTGCCAGCAGTTGGACAGGGAGCTACGAGCAGTACTTC.

The chain combines TRBV4-1 with TRBJ1-1; a possible D gene is TRBD1 (6 bases). This CDR3 contains 15 residues. Per germline, CDR1 MGHRA and CDR2 YSYEKL. V was shortened by 4 bases and J by 0 bases, with 12 bases between the two germline ends. CDR3 in amino acids: CASSPTGSVNTEAFF. The CDR3 DNA sequence: TGCGCCAGCAGCCCTACAGGGTCCGTGAACACTGAAGCTTTCTTT.